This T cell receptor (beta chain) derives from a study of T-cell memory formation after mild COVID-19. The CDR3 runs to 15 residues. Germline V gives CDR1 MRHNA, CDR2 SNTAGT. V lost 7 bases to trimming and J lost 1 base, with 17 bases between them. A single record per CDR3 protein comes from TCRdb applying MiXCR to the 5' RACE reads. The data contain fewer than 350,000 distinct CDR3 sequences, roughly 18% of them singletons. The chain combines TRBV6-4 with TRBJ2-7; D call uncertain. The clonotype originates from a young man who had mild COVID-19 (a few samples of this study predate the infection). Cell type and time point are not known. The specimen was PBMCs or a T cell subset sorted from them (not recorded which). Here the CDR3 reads CASIPSSPMSYEQYF. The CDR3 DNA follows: TGTGCCAGCATCCCTTCCTCGCCCATGTCCTACGAGCAGTACTTC.